Described below is a single T cell receptor beta chain sequence and its context. As yet, its antigen is unknown. It was with 60 Vbeta and 13 Jbeta primers that the PCR ran. Only in-frame clones appear in the TCRdb table, and some are missing; sequencing was by immunoSEQ multiplex PCR. The sample has about 120,000 clones, 81% seen once. This specimen comes from a study of cytomegalovirus exposure and HLA in healthy donors. Findings of the study overall: The study reported that TCR beta sequences accurately predicted HLA-A and HLA-B alleles in most subjects.

Germline CDR1 reads LNHDA; CDR2 reads SQIVND (reference sequence). The CDR3 spans 16 residues. The ends were cut back, 4 bases at V and 0 bases at J, with 13 bases in the middle. This TCR was recovered from a woman aged 35 to 49 in good health and CMV-seronegative. The sample taken for sequencing was PBMCs. The rearrangement uses TRBV19 and TRBJ1-3; no clear D. CDR3 region: CASSTGGYFSGNTIYF. The CDR3 DNA is TGTGCCAGTAGTACCGGCGGGTACTTCTCTGGAAACACCATATATTTT.